The source of this TCR beta chain is a study of vaccination effects on CD4 cells after COVID-19. ViraFEST used viral peptide pools to expand antigen-specific CD4+ T cells before sequencing. Culture proceeded for approximately 10 days, and CD4+ T cells were then isolated. PCR showed that the person got SARS-CoV-2 infection at some point between March and December 2020. It was two doses of either the BNT162b2 or mRNA-1273 vaccine that participants received. Concerning this clone: Its antigen is unknown.

This CDR3 is 17 amino acids long. Germline V lookup: CDR1 LGHNA, CDR2 YNFKEQ. V shed 0 bases, J shed 4 bases, and the junction held 5 bases outside the gene matches. The data were produced by immunoSEQ multiplex PCR, yet TCRdb's version contains in-frame clones alone and is incomplete. Of roughly 16,000 clones in the sample, 65% to 80% were seen once. Sample: CD4+ T cells from PBMCs cultured with SARS-CoV-2 spike peptides, taken after COVID-19 vaccination. The V and J genes are TRBV4-2 and TRBJ2-5, with TRBD2 matching 13 bases. The clonotype comes from a human donor who had a prior SARS-CoV-2 infection. The CDR3 sequence is CASSQDVLAGGAETQYF. The CDR3 coding sequence is TGTGCCAGCAGCCAAGATGTACTAGCGGGAGGGGCAGAGACCCAGTACTTC.